This T cell receptor beta chain was recorded in a study of blood T cell repertoires in COVID-19. For the study at large: Italy, Spain and the United States were the sources of the convalescent and acute COVID-19 samples. PBMCs, B-cell-depleted T cells, or T cells were the source of the cDNA or gDNA that made up the material.

V shed 7 bases, J shed 3 bases, and the junction held 5 bases outside the gene matches. In germline, CDR1 is MNHEY, CDR2 SMNVEV (reference sequence). The CDR3 contains 15 residues. As originally analysed: Reference gene primer amplification yielded estimated nucleated cell counts. The protocol was immunoSEQ multiplex PCR, while the TCRdb copy is restricted to in-frame clones and leaves out a portion. The D gene and trimming were derived from the DNA, and the V and J assignments and clone size from that table. Of around 130,000 clones listed, roughly four fifths are singletons. This sequence originates from a human donor in a cohort sampled during active COVID-19. This rearrangement joins TRBV27 to TRBJ2-1; TRBD2 agrees at 11 bases. Sequencing was performed on peripheral blood. The CDR3 coding sequence is TGTGCCAGCAAAAGACTAGCGGGGAGCTACAATGAGCAGTTCTTC. It yields the protein CASKRLAGSYNEQFF.